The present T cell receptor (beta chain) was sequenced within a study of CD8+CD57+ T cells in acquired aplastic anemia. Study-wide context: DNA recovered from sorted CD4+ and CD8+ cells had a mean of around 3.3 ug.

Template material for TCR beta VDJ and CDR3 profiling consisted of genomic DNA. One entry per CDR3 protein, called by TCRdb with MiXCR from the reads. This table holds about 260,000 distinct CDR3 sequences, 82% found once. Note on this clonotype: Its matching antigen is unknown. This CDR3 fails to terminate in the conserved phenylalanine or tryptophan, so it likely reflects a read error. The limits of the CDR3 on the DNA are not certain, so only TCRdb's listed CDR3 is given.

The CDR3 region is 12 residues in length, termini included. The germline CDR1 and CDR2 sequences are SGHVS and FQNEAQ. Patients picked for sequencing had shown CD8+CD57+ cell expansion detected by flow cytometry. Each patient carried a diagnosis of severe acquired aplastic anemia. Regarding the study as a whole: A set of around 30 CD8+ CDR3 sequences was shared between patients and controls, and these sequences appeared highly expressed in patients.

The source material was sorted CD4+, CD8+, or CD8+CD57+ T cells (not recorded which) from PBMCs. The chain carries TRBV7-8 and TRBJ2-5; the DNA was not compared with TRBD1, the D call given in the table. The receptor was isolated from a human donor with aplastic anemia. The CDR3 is CASRLARGPDTL.